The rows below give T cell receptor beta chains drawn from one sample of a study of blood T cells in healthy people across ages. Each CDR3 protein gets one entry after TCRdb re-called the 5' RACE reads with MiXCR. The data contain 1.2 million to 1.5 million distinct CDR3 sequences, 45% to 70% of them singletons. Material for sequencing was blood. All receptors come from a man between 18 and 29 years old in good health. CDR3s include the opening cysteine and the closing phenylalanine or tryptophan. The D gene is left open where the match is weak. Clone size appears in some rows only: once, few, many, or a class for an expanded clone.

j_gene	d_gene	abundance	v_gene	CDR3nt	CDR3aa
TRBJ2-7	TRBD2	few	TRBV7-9	TGTGCCAGCAGCGAGTCGGGGCTAGCGGGAAAAACCCACGAGCAGTACTTC	CASSESGLAGKTHEQYF
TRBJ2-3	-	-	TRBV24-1	TGTGCCACCAGTGATGGCAACGCAGATACGCAGTATTTT	CATSDGNADTQYF
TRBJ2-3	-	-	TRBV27	TGTGCCAGCAGTCCAGACCCATACCACATTAGCACAGATACGCAGTATTTT	CASSPDPYHISTDTQYF
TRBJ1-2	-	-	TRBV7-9	TGTGCCAGCAGCCCCCGGACCCTCAGAGCTAACTATGGCTACACCTTC	CASSPRTLRANYGYTF
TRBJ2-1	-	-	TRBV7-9	TGTGCCAGCAGCCCCCCTAGTGGTGAGCAGTTCTTC	CASSPPSGEQFF
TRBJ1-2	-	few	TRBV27	TGTGCCAGCAGTTTTTCCGGGATCAACTATGGCTACACCTTC	CASSFSGINYGYTF
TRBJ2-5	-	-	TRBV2	TGTGCCAGCAGTGGGGTAGTCGGAACCCAAGAGACCCAGTACTTC	CASSGVVGTQETQYF
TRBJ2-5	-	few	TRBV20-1	TGCAGTGCTTATATCCGGGACAACCAAGAGACCCAGTACTTC	CSAYIRDNQETQYF
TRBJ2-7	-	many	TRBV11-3	TGTGCCAGCAGCTCCGGGCCCACGGAGCAGTACTTC	CASSSGPTEQYF
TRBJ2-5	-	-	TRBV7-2	TGTGCCAGCAGCTTAGTTGCGTTGAAGACCCAGTACTTC	CASSLVALKTQYF
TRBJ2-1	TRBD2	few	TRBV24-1	TGTGCCACCAGTGAGAAGACTAGCCCCTGGGATGAGCAGTTCTTC	CATSEKTSPWDEQFF
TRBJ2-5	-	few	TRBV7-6	TGTGCCAGCAGCTTAGTTAGCGGTCGCCAAGAGACCCAGTACTTC	CASSLVSGRQETQYF
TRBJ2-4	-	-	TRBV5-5	TGTGCCAGCAGCTTGAGATTGGGGACCAAAAACATTCAGTACTTC	CASSLRLGTKNIQYF
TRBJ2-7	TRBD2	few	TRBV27	TGTGCCAGCAGTTACGGGGGGGAGCAATACGAGCAGTACTTC	CASSYGGEQYEQYF
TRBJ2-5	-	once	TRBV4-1	TGCGCCAGCAGCCAGGCCCCGGACGGGGAAGAGACCCAGTACTTC	CASSQAPDGEETQYF
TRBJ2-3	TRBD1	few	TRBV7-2	TGTGCCAGCAGTCATACAGGGGGAGTGAGAGATACGCAGTATTTT	CASSHTGGVRDTQYF
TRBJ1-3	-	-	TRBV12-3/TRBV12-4	TGTGCCAGCAGCCCATTGCGGAACACCATATATTTT	CASSPLRNTIYF
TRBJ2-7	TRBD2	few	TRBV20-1	TGCAGTGCTCGTGGGACTAGCGGAATCTACGAGCAGTACTTC	CSARGTSGIYEQYF
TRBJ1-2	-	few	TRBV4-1	TGCGCCAGCAGCCAAGATGGTGCAGGGGACTATGGCTACACCTTC	CASSQDGAGDYGYTF
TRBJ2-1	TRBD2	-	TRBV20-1	TGCAGTGCTACCCAGCGGGGGGGACGCTACAATGAGCAGTTCTTC	CSATQRGGRYNEQFF
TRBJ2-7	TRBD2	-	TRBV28	TGTGCCAGCAGATCCCCGGCTAGCGGGGGTGATCCTCTGTACTTC	CASRSPASGGDPLYF
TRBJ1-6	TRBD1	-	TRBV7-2	TGTGCCAGCAGCTTAGTCGGGACAGGGGAGAGGCATTCACCCCTCCACTTT	CASSLVGTGERHSPLHF
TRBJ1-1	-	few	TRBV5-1	TGTGCCAGCAGCTTAACCATGAACACTGAAGCTTTCTTT	CASSLTMNTEAFF
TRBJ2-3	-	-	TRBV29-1	TGCAGCGCGGTAGAGGGACCAGATACGCAGTATTTT	CSAVEGPDTQYF
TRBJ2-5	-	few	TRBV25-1	TGTGCCAGGCGAACGGCGTCCGAGACCCAGTACTTC	CARRTASETQYF
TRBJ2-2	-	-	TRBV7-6	TGTGCCAGCAGCTTATATCTTCGGCCGGGGGCGACCGGGGAGCTGTTTTTT	CASSLYLRPGATGELFF
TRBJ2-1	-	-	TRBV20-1	TGCGCGGGACAGTCGTACAATGAGCAGTTCTTC	CAGQSYNEQFF
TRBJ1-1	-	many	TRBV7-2	TGTGCCAGCAGCTCATCGGTTTGGACTGAAGCTTTCTTT	CASSSSVWTEAFF
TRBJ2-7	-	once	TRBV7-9	TGTGCCAGCAGCTCGCCCACTGACGAGCAGTACTTC	CASSSPTDEQYF
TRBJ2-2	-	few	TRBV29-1	TGCAGCGTTGAAGGGCTGCAGGGTCCCGACGGGGAGCTGTTTTTT	CSVEGLQGPDGELFF
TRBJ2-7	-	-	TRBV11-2	TGTGCCAGCAGCTCACGGCCTTCTAAAAGCTACGAGCAGTACTTC	CASSSRPSKSYEQYF
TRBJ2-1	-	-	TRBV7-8	TGTGCCAGCAGCTGTCCCGGGGGCCATGAGCAGTTCTTC	CASSCPGGHEQFF
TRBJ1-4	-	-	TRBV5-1	TGCGCCAGCAGCCCCCTTTCAACTAATGAAAAACTGTTTTTT	CASSPLSTNEKLFF
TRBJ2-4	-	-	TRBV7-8	TGTGCCAGCAGCTTAAGCAGTGGGACCAAAAACATTCAGTACTTC	CASSLSSGTKNIQYF
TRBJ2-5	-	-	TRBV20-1	TGCAGTGTCAAAGGCTGGACACAAGAGACCCAGTACTTC	CSVKGWTQETQYF
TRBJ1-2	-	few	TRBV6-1	TGTGCCAGCAGTGAATACTCTGGCTACACCTTC	CASSEYSGYTF
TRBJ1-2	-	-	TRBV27	TGTGCCAGCGGGAGAACAGGAGACCCTGGGACCTATGGCTACACCTTC	CASGRTGDPGTYGYTF
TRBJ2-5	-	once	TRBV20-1	TGCAGTGTAATCCTTGGCGGGACCAATGAGCAGTACTTC	CSVILGGTNEQYF
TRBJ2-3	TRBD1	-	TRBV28	TGTGCCAGCAGTCCATCCGGGTACGGGACAGGGGGCTTCACAGATACGCAGTATTTT	CASSPSGYGTGGFTDTQYF
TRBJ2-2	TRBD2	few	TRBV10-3	TGTGCCATCAGTGACCCAGCGGGAAGGGGTACCGGGGAGCTGTTTTTT	CAISDPAGRGTGELFF
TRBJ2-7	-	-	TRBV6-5	TGTGCCAGCAGTTACTCGTTGGGGCACAGGTCGGACGAGCAGTACTTC	CASSYSLGHRSDEQYF
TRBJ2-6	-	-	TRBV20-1	TGCAGTGCTAGTTCAGGACAGCCCATCTCTGGGGCCAACGTCCTGACTTTC	CSASSGQPISGANVLTF
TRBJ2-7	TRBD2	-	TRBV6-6	TGTGCCAGCAGTAAGACTAGCGGGAGCGAGCAGTACTTC	CASSKTSGSEQYF
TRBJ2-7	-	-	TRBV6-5	TGTGCCAGCAGTTACCTCAAACCGTCCCGGGACATAGCCTACGAGCAGTACTTC	CASSYLKPSRDIAYEQYF
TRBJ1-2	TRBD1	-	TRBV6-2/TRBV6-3	TGTGCCAGCAGTTTGTCGGGACAGATCTATGGCTACACCTTC	CASSLSGQIYGYTF
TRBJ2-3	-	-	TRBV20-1	TGCAGTGCTTTCTCTCCAGGCACAGATACGCAGTATTTT	CSAFSPGTDTQYF
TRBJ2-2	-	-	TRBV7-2	TGTGCCAGCTTGAGGGCCGGGGAGCTGTTTTTT	CASLRAGELFF
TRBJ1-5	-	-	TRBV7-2	TGTGCCAGCAGCTTAGCGTCTGTCCAGGGGAATCAGCCCCAGCATTTT	CASSLASVQGNQPQHF
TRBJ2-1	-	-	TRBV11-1	TGTGCCAGCAGCCCCAGGAGGGGGGGCATTTATGAGCAGTTCTTC	CASSPRRGGIYEQFF
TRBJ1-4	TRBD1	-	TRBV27	TGTGCCAGCAGCCCGGGACAGTTTAATGAAAAACTGTTTTTT	CASSPGQFNEKLFF
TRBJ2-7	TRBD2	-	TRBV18	TGTGCCAGCTCACCCCCGGGAGGCCAGGGAGAGCAGTACTTC	CASSPPGGQGEQYF
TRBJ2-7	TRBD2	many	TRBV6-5	TGTGCCAGCAGTTTCGGGAGGGCAAATTACGAGCAGTACTTC	CASSFGRANYEQYF
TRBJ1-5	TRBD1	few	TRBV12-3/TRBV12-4	TGTGCCAGCAGTCCAACAGGGGCACCAAATCAGCCCCAGCATTTT	CASSPTGAPNQPQHF
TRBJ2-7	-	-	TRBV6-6	TGTGCCAGCAGTCGCCCCTATAGCAACTCATACGAGCAGTACTTC	CASSRPYSNSYEQYF
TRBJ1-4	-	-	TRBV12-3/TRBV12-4	TGTGCCAGCAGTTTAGATCCAAAGAGTGAAAAACTGTTTTTT	CASSLDPKSEKLFF